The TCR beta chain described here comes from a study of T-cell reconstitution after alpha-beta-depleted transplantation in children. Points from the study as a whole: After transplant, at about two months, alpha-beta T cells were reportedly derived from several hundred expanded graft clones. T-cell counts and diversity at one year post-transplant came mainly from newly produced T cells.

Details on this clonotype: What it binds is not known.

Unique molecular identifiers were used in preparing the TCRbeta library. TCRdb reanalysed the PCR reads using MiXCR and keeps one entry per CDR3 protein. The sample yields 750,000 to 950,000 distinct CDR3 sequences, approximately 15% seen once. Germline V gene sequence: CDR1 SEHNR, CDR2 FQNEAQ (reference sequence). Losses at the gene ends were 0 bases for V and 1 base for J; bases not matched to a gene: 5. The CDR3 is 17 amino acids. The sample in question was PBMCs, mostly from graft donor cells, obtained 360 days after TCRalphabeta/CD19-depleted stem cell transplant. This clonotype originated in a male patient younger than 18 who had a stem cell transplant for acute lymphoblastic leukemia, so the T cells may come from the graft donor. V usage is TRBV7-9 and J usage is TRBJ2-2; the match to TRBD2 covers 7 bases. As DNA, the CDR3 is TGTGCCAGCAGCTTAGCGCTTAGCGGGTGGAACACCGGGGAGCTGTTTTTT. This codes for CASSLALSGWNTGELFF.